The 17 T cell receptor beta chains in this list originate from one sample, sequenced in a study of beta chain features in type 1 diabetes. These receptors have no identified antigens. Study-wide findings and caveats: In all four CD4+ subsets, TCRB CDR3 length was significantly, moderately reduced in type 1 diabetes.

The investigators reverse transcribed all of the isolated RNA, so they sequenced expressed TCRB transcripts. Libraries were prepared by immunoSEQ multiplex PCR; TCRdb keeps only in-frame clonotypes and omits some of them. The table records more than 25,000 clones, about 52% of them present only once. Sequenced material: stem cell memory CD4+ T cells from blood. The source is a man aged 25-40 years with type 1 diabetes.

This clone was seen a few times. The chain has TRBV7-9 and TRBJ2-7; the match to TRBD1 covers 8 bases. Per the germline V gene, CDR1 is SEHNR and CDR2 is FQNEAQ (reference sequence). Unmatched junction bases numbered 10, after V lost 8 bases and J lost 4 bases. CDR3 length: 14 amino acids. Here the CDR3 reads CASGRGQGAYEQYF. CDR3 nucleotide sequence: TGTGCCAGCGGACGAGGGCAGGGGGCTTACGAGCAGTACTTC.

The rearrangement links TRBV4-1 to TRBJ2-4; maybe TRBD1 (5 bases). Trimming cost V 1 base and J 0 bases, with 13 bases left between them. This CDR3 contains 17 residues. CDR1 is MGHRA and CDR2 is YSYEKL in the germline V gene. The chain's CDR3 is CASSQVPQGVAKNIQYF. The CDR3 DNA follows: TGCGCCAGCAGCCAAGTCCCCCAAGGGGTAGCCAAAAACATTCAGTACTTC.

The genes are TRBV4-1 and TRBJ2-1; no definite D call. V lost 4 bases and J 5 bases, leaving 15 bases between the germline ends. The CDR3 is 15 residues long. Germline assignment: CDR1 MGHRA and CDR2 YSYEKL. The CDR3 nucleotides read TGCGCCAGCAGCCTAACCCCTCCCCGGGACAATGAGCAGTTCTTC. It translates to CASSLTPPRDNEQFF.

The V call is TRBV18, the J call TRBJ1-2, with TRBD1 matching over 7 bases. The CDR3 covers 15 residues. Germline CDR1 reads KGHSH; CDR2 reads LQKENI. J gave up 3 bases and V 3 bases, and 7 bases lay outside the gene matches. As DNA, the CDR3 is TGTGCCAGCTCACCCCGGACAGGAAACGACTATGGCTACACCTTC. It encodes CASSPRTGNDYGYTF. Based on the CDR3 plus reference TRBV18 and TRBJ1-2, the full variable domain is NAGVMQNPRHLVRRRGQEARLRCSPMKGHSHVYWYRQLPEEGLKFMVYLQKENIIDESGMPKERFSAEFPKEGPSILRIQQVVRGDSAAYFCASSPRTGNDYGYTFGSGTRLTVV.

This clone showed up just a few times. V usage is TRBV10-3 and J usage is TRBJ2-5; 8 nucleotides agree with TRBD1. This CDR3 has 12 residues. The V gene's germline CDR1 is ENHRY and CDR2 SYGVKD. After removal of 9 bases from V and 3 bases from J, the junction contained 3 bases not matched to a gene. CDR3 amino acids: CAIGQGEETQYF. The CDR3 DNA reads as TGTGCCATAGGACAGGGTGAAGAGACCCAGTACTTC.

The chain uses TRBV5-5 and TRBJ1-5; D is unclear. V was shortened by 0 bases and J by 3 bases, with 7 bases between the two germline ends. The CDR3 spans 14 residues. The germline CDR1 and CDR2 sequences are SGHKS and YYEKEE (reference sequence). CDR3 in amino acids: CASSLGQFNQPQHF. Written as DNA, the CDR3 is TGTGCCAGCAGCTTGGGTCAATTCAATCAGCCCCAGCATTTT.

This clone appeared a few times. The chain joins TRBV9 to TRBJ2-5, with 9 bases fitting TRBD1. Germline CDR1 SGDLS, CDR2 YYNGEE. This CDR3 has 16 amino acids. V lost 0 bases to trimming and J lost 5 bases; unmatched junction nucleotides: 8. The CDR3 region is CASSVDGTGGAETQYF. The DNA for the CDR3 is TGTGCCAGCAGCGTAGATGGAACAGGGGGCGCGGAGACCCAGTACTTC.

As DNA, the CDR3 is TGTGCCAGCAGCTTAGGAGGGACAGAGAAAGAGACCCAGTACTTC. It codes for CASSLGGTEKETQYF. This chain connects TRBV11-3 to TRBJ2-5; 7 bases fit TRBD1. The V and J ends lost 1 base and 3 bases, in that order; junction bases with no gene match: 5. The CDR3 has 15 residues. Germline assignment: CDR1 SGHNT and CDR2 YENEEA.

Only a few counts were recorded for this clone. CDR3 protein: CASSANPGQGPYEQYF. In DNA form, the CDR3 reads TGTGCCAGCAGCGCTAACCCGGGACAGGGTCCCTACGAGCAGTACTTC. The rearrangement uses TRBV13 and TRBJ2-7; 9 nucleotides align to TRBD1. V was pared by 5 bases and J by 2 bases, with 10 bases of the junction left unmatched. CDR3 length: 16 residues. Germline CDR1 and CDR2: PRHDT and FYEKMQ (reference sequence).

The CDR3 region is CASSPPQRKGVGYTF. CDR3 DNA sequence: TGTGCCAGCAGCCCCCCACAACGGAAAGGGGTGGGCTACACCTTC. The chain has TRBV4-2 and TRBJ1-2; possibly TRBD1 for D (5 bases). The CDR3 length is 15 residues. Germline CDR1 LGHNA, CDR2 YNFKEQ. The V gene lost 4 bases and the J gene lost 8 bases, with 20 bases spanning the gap.

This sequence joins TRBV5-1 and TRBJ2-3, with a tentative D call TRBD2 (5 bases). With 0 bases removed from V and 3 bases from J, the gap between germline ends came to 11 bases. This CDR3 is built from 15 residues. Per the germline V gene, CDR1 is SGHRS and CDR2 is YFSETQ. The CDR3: CASSLDGGQTDTQYF. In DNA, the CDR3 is TGCGCCAGCAGCTTGGATGGAGGCCAAACAGATACGCAGTATTTT.

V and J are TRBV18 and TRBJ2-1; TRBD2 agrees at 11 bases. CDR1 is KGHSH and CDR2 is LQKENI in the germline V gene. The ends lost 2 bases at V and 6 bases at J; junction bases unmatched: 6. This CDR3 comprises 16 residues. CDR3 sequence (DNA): TGTGCCAGCTCACCAGGGTTACTAGCGGGGGCCAATGAGCAGTTCTTC. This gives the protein CASSPGLLAGANEQFF.

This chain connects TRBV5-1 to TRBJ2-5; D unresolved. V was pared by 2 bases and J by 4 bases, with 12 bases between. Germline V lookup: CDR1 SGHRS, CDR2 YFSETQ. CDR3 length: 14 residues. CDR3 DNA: TGCGCCAGCAGCTTTACAACAGTTCGAGAGACCCAGTACTTC. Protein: CASSFTTVRETQYF. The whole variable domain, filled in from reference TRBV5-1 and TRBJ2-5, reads KAGVTQTPRYLIKTRGQQVTLSCSPISGHRSVSWYQQTPGQGLQFLFEYFSETQRNKGNFPGRFSGRQFSNSRSEMNVSTLELGDSALYLCASSFTTVRETQYFGPGTRLLVL.

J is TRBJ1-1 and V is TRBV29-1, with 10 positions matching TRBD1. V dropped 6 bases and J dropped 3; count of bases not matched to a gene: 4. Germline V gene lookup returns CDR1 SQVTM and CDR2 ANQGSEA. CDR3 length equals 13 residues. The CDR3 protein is CSVGDRGDTEAFF. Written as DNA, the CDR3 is TGCAGCGTAGGGGACAGGGGAGACACTGAAGCTTTCTTT.

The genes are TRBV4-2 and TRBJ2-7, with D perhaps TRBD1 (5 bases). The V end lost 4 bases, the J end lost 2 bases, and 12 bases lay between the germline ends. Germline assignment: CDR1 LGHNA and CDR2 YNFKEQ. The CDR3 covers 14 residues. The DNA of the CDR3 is TGTGCCAGCAGCCGGGCAGGGCAAACCTACGAGCAGTACTTC. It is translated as CASSRAGQTYEQYF.

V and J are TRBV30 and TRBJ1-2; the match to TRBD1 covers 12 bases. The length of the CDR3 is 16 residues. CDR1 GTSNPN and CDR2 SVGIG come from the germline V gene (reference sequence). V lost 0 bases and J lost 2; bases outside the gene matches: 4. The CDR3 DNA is TGTGCCTGGAGTGTACTAGGGACAGGGGGCAACTATGGCTACACCTTC. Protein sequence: CAWSVLGTGGNYGYTF.

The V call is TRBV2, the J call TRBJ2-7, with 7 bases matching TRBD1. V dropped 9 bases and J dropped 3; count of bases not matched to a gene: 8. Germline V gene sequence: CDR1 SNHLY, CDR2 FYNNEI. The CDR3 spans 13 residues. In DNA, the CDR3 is TGTGCCAGTCGACGACAGGGCGTCTACGAGCAGTACTTC. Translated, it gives CASRRQGVYEQYF.